This T cell receptor beta chain was identified in a study of early stage breast cancer tumors (dated by TCRdb to about 2017). For the wider study: Of the roughly 17 invasive breast tumors, about 13 were found to be estrogen receptor-positive, progesterone receptor-positive and HER2-negative. Across all samples, around 2.9 million templates representing 1 million or so unique clonotypes were detected. Of the approximately 12 ER+/PR+/HER2- tumors, eight were classified as invasive ductal carcinomas and four as invasive lobular carcinomas. A read coverage of roughly 10-fold per sample was achieved on average. The study at large found these results: Compared with adjacent normal breast tissue, tumors had approximately 2.5-fold higher T cell density and higher clonality. Repertoires from blood and normal breast were more alike than repertoires from blood and tumor, and in about 90% of the 16 patients, comparing each tissue with blood separated tumor from normal. Enriched TCRB sequences shared across patients were mostly commonly generated sequences, unlikely to play an important role in the tumor microenvironment. Chain pairing and functional markers such as CD4, CD8 and FOXP3 were missed by bulk genomic DNA sequencing of unsorted cells. The small cohort size prevented analysis by tumor subtype.

Every sample was amplified as two independent genomic DNA replicates, using approximately 550 ng for blood and approximately 1.5 ug for tumor or normal breast. Following the manufacturer's instructions, the ImmunoSeq Intro kit was used to carry out TCRB sequencing on genomic DNA. For absolute quantification, the roughly 34-cycle multiplex PCR included proprietary primers along with spike-in control sequences. Single-end 150-bp reads were used to sequence an 87-bp fragment spanning the CDR3 plus the flanking V and J genes. Seven samples, each with two replicates, were multiplexed per lane of an Illumina MiSeq using version 3.0 chemistry. Concerning the study's data processing: The vendor's proprietary pipeline handled the raw data processing, merging both replicates into a single result for each sample. Productive rearrangements sharing the V-gene family, CDR3 amino acid sequence and J-gene segment were defined as clonotypes. To compute clonality, the normalized Shannon entropy (Pielou evenness) of TCRB abundances was subtracted from 1. T cell density was estimated as total templates divided by the number of input cells, with the number of input cells inferred from the DNA input amount. Recon was used with default parameters to estimate total repertoire diversity and clonality. Tumor-enriched clonotypes were defined as having over 0.1% abundance in tumor and at least 32-fold higher abundance than in normal breast. The clones in this table, taken by TCRdb from immuneACCESS, are in-frame only. Not every clone is retained; where verified, under half of the shortfall comes from an unresolved V gene, and the cause of the rest is unknown. That table supplies the V and J calls and clone size; D and trimming were determined from the DNA. For this sample the table gives tens of thousands of clones, of which roughly 50% were detected only once. The ten top clones hold 8.5% of the sample.

Points on this clone: It has no known antigen specificity. No per-base quality is available; no much larger clone lies one base away.

Unmatched junction bases come to 11, with V trimmed by 7 bases and J by 6 bases. In the germline V gene, CDR1 corresponds to SNHLY and CDR2 to FYNNEI. From its cysteine to its phenylalanine, the CDR3 spans 15 amino acids. The read is trimmed to its CDR3 DNA, 45 bases read in frame from base 1. About 20-50 mg of tumor tissue was diced, and more than 3 ug of DNA was typically obtained. The study profiled bulk TCR beta-chain repertoires in matched peripheral blood, tumor and adjacent normal breast tissue taken from approximately 15 patients with early-stage breast cancer. Following resection, visually identified tumor tissue was excised and transferred into prechilled RNAlater. A TissueLyser II was used to homogenize diced tumor tissue (about 17-55 mg) in RLTplus buffer containing beta-mercaptoethanol and antifoaming agent. The Qiagen AllPrep DNA/RNA Mini kit was used to extract genomic DNA.

The sequence joins TRBV2 to TRBJ2-2, with 7 bases in between that match TRBD1. The sequence was collected from a person in their fifties with breast cancer. Sequencing was done on a sample of breast tumor tissue. Read as DNA, the sequence is TGTGCCAGCAACTCGGGACAGTTAATTCCCGGGGAGCTGTTTTTT. This yields the protein CASNSGQLIPGELFF.